The 27 T cell receptor beta chains listed next were all sequenced from one sample in a study of memory CD4+ T cells and cytomegalovirus serostatus. This table comes from immunoSEQ multiplex PCR, and its TCRdb copy is limited to in-frame clones, with some not included. The sample carries some 57,000 clones, less than 85% recorded once. Single viable CD3+CD4+CD8-CD45RO+ cells were sorted as the memory CD4+ T cells. Sequenced material: memory CD4+ T cells from blood. These receptors originate from an adult in good health and CMV-seronegative.

This chain joins TRBV7-2 and TRBJ2-7, with 14 bases aligning to TRBD2. V lost 5 bases and J lost 4; bases outside the gene matches: 4. Per germline, CDR1 SGHTA and CDR2 FQGNSA. The CDR3 is 15 residues long. The CDR3 nucleotides read TGTGCCAGCAGCATAGGGACTAGCGGGAGATACGAGCAGTACTTC. Translation gives CASSIGTSGRYEQYF.

The V call is TRBV6-6, the J call TRBJ1-1; D perhaps matches TRBD1 (6 bases). Germline V gene sequence: CDR1 MNHNY, CDR2 SVGAGI (reference sequence). The V end was cut by 2 bases, the J end by 5 bases, with 12 bases between. This CDR3 is built from 14 residues. The chain's CDR3 is CASSYLGGPTEAFF. DNA of the CDR3: TGTGCCAGCAGTTACCTGGGGGGCCCAACTGAAGCTTTCTTT.

The rearrangement links TRBV4-2 to TRBJ2-3; D call uncertain. Germline V gene sequence: CDR1 LGHNA, CDR2 YNFKEQ. The length of the CDR3 is 15 residues. The V gene lost 0 bases and the J gene lost 1 base, with 8 bases spanning the gap. The CDR3 region is CASSQDDLGTDTQYF. The CDR3 nucleotides are TGTGCCAGCAGCCAAGATGACTTAGGCACAGATACGCAGTATTTT.

This clone was counted once. The rearrangement links TRBV19 to TRBJ1-3; weak D call: TRBD1 (5 bases). CDR1 and CDR2 (germline): LNHDA, SQIVND (reference sequence). Trimming shortened V by 9 bases and J by 0 bases, and 18 bases separated the two germline ends. This CDR3 has 16 residues. The CDR3: CASRASGGNSGNTIYF. In DNA, the CDR3 is TGTGCCAGCCGTGCGTCCGGGGGAAACTCTGGAAACACCATATATTTT.

This chain connects TRBV28 to TRBJ2-7; D uncertain. Per the germline V gene, CDR1 is MDHEN and CDR2 is SYDVKM. Trimming took off 6 bases at V and 6 bases at J, with 15 bases between the two ends. This CDR3 has 13 amino acids. Here the CDR3 DNA reads TGTGCCAGCAGCCCGGCCCCTCTTCCCGAGCAGTACTTC. Translation gives CASSPAPLPEQYF.

This clone was seen a single time. The gene calls are TRBV19 and TRBJ1-4; no firm D call. The germline gives CDR1 LNHDA, CDR2 SQIVND (reference sequence). The CDR3 is 15 residues long. With 9 bases removed from V and 6 bases from J, the gap between germline ends came to 20 bases. CDR3 nucleotides: TGTGCCAGCAAGCCCGGACTTATTCAGTATGAAAAACTGTTTTTT. It translates to CASKPGLIQYEKLFF.

This sequence joins TRBV25-1 and TRBJ1-1; 7 bases are a match to TRBD1. V trimming: 1 base; J trimming: 0 bases; junction bases outside the gene matches: 5. Germline V lookup: CDR1 MGHDK, CDR2 SYGVNS. There are 16 residues in the CDR3. CDR3 nucleotides: TGTGCCAGCAGTGAATGGGACAGTCTCATGAACACTGAAGCTTTCTTT. Amino acids: CASSEWDSLMNTEAFF.

Only one count was recorded for this clone. The chain couples TRBV6-1 to TRBJ2-3, with D possibly matching TRBD1 (6 bases). The germline V gene has CDR1 MNHNS and CDR2 SASEGT. The V and J ends lost 11 bases and 0 bases respectively, with 12 bases between them. The CDR3 totals 13 residues. CDR3 nucleotides: TGTGCCGGGCGGACAGCCAGCACAGATACGCAGTATTTT. It translates to CAGRTASTDTQYF.

The chain is built from TRBV28 and TRBJ1-2; 10 nucleotides agree with TRBD1. This CDR3 has 15 amino acids. The germline CDR1 and CDR2 sequences are MDHEN and SYDVKM. The J segment lost 4 bases and the V segment lost 5 bases, leaving 7 bases of the junction unmatched. CDR3 in amino acids: CASSPRDRGLYGYTF. The CDR3 bases are TGTGCCAGCAGTCCCCGGGACAGGGGACTCTATGGCTACACCTTC.

The V call is TRBV2, the J call TRBJ2-1; D is unclear. Per germline, CDR1 SNHLY and CDR2 FYNNEI. The length of the CDR3 is 12 residues. V was trimmed by 8 bases and J by 5 bases, leaving 10 bases between them. The CDR3: CASGTDNNEQFF. In nucleotides, the CDR3 is TGTGCCAGCGGCACCGATAACAATGAGCAGTTCTTC.

V and J are TRBV5-4 and TRBJ2-3; 11 bases agree with TRBD2. CDR1 SGHNT and CDR2 YYREEE come from the germline V gene (reference sequence). Losses at the gene ends were 0 bases for V and 2 bases for J; bases not matched to a gene: 2. The CDR3 contains 16 residues. For the CDR3, the DNA is TGTGCCAGCAGCTTGGGACTAGCGGGACACACAGATACGCAGTATTTT. As protein: CASSLGLAGHTDTQYF.

The gene calls are TRBV27 and TRBJ2-7; no firm D call. V shed 10 bases and J shed 4 bases, with 17 bases lying between them. The CDR3 sequence is 13 residues long. Germline assignment: CDR1 MNHEY and CDR2 SMNVEV (reference sequence). The CDR3 nucleotides read TGTGCCACCTGGAAGCTGACTCCTTACGAGCAGTACTTC. Its protein is CATWKLTPYEQYF.

The chain couples TRBV19 to TRBJ2-1; D is unclear. CDR1 and CDR2 (germline): LNHDA, SQIVND (reference sequence). V was trimmed by 5 bases and J by 13 bases, leaving 18 bases between them. The CDR3 length is 13 residues. CDR3 loop: CASSPPSRVFQFF. The CDR3 nucleotides read TGTGCCAGTAGTCCCCCTTCTAGGGTTTTTCAGTTCTTC.

This chain links TRBV5-6 with TRBJ1-4; TRBD1 matches at 8 bases. With 4 bases clipped from V and 8 bases from J, the junction kept 10 bases outside the gene matches. Germline V CDR1 and CDR2: SGHDT, YYEEEE. This CDR3 has 15 amino acids. CDR3 region: CASSTTGESDEKLFF. CDR3 nucleotides: TGTGCCAGCAGCACGACAGGGGAGTCGGACGAAAAACTGTTTTTT.

The rearrangement joins TRBV19 to TRBJ2-3; TRBD2 aligns across 12 bases. The V gene end was trimmed by 4 bases and the J gene end by 0 bases; junction bases not matched to a gene: 11. Germline assignment: CDR1 LNHDA and CDR2 SQIVND (reference sequence). The CDR3 is 19 residues long. The CDR3 is CASSRRLAGARTSTDTQYF. The CDR3, as DNA: TGTGCCAGTAGTAGGAGACTAGCGGGGGCCCGTACTAGCACAGATACGCAGTATTTT.

This chain's CDR3 is CASSTWTSVYNEQFF. CDR3 nucleotides: TGTGCCAGTAGCACTTGGACTAGCGTATACAATGAGCAGTTCTTC. The chain couples TRBV19 to TRBJ2-1; 9 nucleotides align to TRBD2. The CDR3 consists of 15 residues. Germline V gives CDR1 LNHDA, CDR2 SQIVND (reference sequence). J gave up 4 bases and V 6 bases, and 7 bases lay outside the gene matches.

The chain links TRBV28 to TRBJ2-4; possible D gene TRBD2, 5 bases. Germline CDR1 reads MDHEN; CDR2 reads SYDVKM. Trimming stripped 8 bases from V and 0 bases from J, with 14 bases between. The CDR3 length is 15 residues. CDR3 in DNA: TGTGCCAGCGCCCCGTGGGGAGTAGCCAAAAACATTCAGTACTTC. As protein: CASAPWGVAKNIQYF.

The J gene is TRBJ2-5, the V gene TRBV5-1; 8 bases match TRBD1. J gave up 4 bases and V 4 bases, and 6 bases lay outside the gene matches. Germline assignment: CDR1 SGHRS and CDR2 YFSETQ. This CDR3 is built from 14 residues. CDR3 nucleotides: TGCGCCAGCAGCCCGGACAGGGTAGGAGAGACCCAGTACTTC. This codes for CASSPDRVGETQYF. The variable domain in full, with the rest retrieved from reference TRBV5-1 and TRBJ2-5, is KAGVTQTPRYLIKTRGQQVTLSCSPISGHRSVSWYQQTPGQGLQFLFEYFSETQRNKGNFPGRFSGRQFSNSRSEMNVSTLELGDSALYLCASSPDRVGETQYFGPGTRLLVL.

The chain carries TRBV29-1 and TRBJ1-2, with D uncertain. V was shortened by 3 bases and J by 4 bases, with 6 bases between the two germline ends. The CDR3 has 11 amino acids. Germline V gives CDR1 SQVTM, CDR2 ANQGSEA. CDR3 sequence: CSVERAYGYTF. CDR3 sequence (DNA): TGCAGCGTTGAGAGGGCCTATGGCTACACCTTC.

This clone was observed a handful of times. The chain combines TRBV4-2 with TRBJ2-3; TRBD2 agrees at 9 bases. V dropped 1 base and J dropped 4; count of bases not matched to a gene: 18. CDR3 length: 20 residues. Germline CDR1 reads LGHNA; CDR2 reads YNFKEQ. For the CDR3, the DNA is TGTGCCAGCAGCCAAGGCGCCGCCTCTGGTAGCGGGGGAGTCGCAGATACGCAGTATTTT. This gives the protein CASSQGAASGSGGVADTQYF.

This sequence joins TRBV18 and TRBJ1-5; the D is unclear. This CDR3 region has 16 residues. From germline, CDR1 is KGHSH and CDR2 LQKENI. Trimming left V 3 bases short and J 2 bases short, with 14 bases between. The CDR3: CASSPQGPGGNQPQHF. The DNA for the CDR3 is TGTGCCAGCTCACCCCAAGGTCCGGGTGGCAATCAGCCCCAGCATTTT.

The rearrangement uses TRBV19 and TRBJ2-1; either TRBD1 or TRBD2 may fit D (7 bases each). CDR1 is LNHDA, CDR2 SQIVND, per germline (reference sequence). The CDR3 loop spans 14 amino acids. Trimming pared 7 bases from V and 4 bases from J, leaving 14 bases between. Here the CDR3 DNA reads TGTGCCAGTACAATCAGGGGGGGATACAATGAGCAGTTCTTC. This encodes CASTIRGGYNEQFF.

This clone has just a few counts. V and J are TRBV27 and TRBJ1-4; D is unresolved. The germline CDR1 and CDR2 sequences are MNHEY and SMNVEV (reference sequence). V gave up 0 bases and J gave up 3 bases, with 8 bases separating them. The CDR3 consists of 15 residues. The CDR3 reads CASSLSYSSNEKLFF. CDR3 in DNA: TGTGCCAGCAGTTTATCGTATAGCTCTAATGAAAAACTGTTTTTT.

This clone was seen only a few times. This chain links TRBV15 with TRBJ1-5; no definite D call. This CDR3 has 14 amino acids. CDR1 is LNHNV, CDR2 YYDKDF, per germline (reference sequence). The V gene lost 4 bases and the J gene lost 5 bases, with 12 bases spanning the gap. Written as DNA, the CDR3 is TGTGCCACCAGCACGGGATATGGTGATCAGCCCCAGCATTTT. Amino acids: CATSTGYGDQPQHF.

V is TRBV7-9 and J is TRBJ1-1; D remains unclear. Germline-derived CDR1 and CDR2 are SEHNR and FQNEAQ (reference sequence). CDR3 length: 13 residues. Between the trimmed V and J ends, which lost 11 bases and 3 bases, there was a span of 16 bases. The CDR3 region is CAEWAGVDTEAFF. In DNA form, the CDR3 reads TGTGCCGAGTGGGCGGGTGTCGACACTGAAGCTTTCTTT.

V and J are TRBV5-6 and TRBJ1-1, with unresolved D. Trimming left V 5 bases short and J 1 base short, with 3 bases between. The CDR3 loop spans 11 amino acids. Germline-derived CDR1 and CDR2 are SGHDT and YYEEEE. The CDR3 bases are TGTGCCAGCAGAAGGAACACTGAAGCTTTCTTT. Residues: CASRRNTEAFF.

The chain recombines TRBV10-3 with TRBJ1-1; perhaps TRBD1 as D (5 bases). This CDR3 spans 16 amino acids. Trimming removed 0 bases at V and 2 bases at J, with 13 bases between. Germline V gene sequence: CDR1 ENHRY, CDR2 SYGVKD. As DNA, the CDR3 is TGTGCCATCAGTGAGTCGCCCGGGGCAGCTAACACTGAAGCTTTCTTT. Its translation is CAISESPGAANTEAFF.